Following are 3 T cell receptor beta chains from one sample sequenced in a study of blood T cell repertoires in COVID-19. TCRdb keeps only in-frame clones here, not all; method: immunoSEQ multiplex PCR. Of 310,000 or so clones detected, around 86% appear once; the ten largest clones hold more than 9%. The sequencing input was PBMCs or T cells enriched from blood (not recorded which). The receptors shown here come from a woman aged 18-30 years who had recovered from COVID-19.

V gene TRBV5-1 combines with J gene TRBJ2-5; TRBD1 might be the D (6 bases). The germline V and J ends were trimmed by 0 bases and 9 bases, with 18 bases remaining between them. CDR1 is SGHRS, CDR2 YFSETQ, per germline. The length of the CDR3 is 15 residues. This CDR3 is CASSLAETGTMAQYF. The CDR3 DNA follows: TGCGCCAGCAGCTTGGCGGAGACAGGAACCATGGCCCAGTACTTC.

This chain uses TRBV27 with TRBJ2-5; tentative D call: TRBD2 (6 bases). Germline CDR1 and CDR2: MNHEY and SMNVEV (reference sequence). The V end lost 3 bases, the J end lost 8 bases, and 7 bases lay between the germline ends. This CDR3 comprises 11 residues. CDR3 protein: CASSLEGTQYF. DNA for the CDR3: TGTGCCAGCAGTTTGGAGGGAACCCAGTACTTC.

The rearrangement links TRBV28 to TRBJ2-1; 10 bases fit TRBD2. Germline trimming cut 6 bases from V and 6 bases from J; bases unmatched to any gene: 11. The CDR3 extends over 16 amino acids. The germline V gene has CDR1 MDHEN and CDR2 SYDVKM. CDR3 DNA sequence: TGTGCCAGCAGCGACTCTAGCGGGAGCTCCCTCAATGAGCAGTTCTTC. Its translation: CASSDSSGSSLNEQFF.